This T cell receptor (beta chain) was found in a study of cytomegalovirus exposure and HLA in healthy donors (dated by TCRdb to about 2017). Broadly, across the study: An earlier analysis of 587 of the donors reported roughly 300 Gb of sequence data and approximately 120 million unique TCR beta sequences obtained from some 200 million T cells. Of the 300 to 500 genotyped donors, 70% to 90% were placed in the genetic ancestry cluster associated with self-reported Caucasian donors. Alongside the repertoire data, information on donor age, sex, ethnicity and CMV serostatus was compiled. The T cell repertoires of 666 subjects were profiled by immunosequencing and related to cytomegalovirus serostatus. The study was designed to test whether signatures of past pathogen exposure could be identified by cataloging public T cell receptors. About 5 DR-DQ haplotypes were handled as single units for association and clustering, since linkage in the cohort was strong. Rather than using new phenotypic data, the later analysis identified candidate immune exposures from TCR beta sequences and from how often those sequences occurred across donors. Among around 400 genotyped donors of the cohort, an average of roughly 230,000 unique TCR beta nucleotide sequences was sequenced per donor, of which approximately 19% were non-productive. The study combined high-throughput TCR immunosequencing, statistical association of individual TCRs with disease status, and machine learning to predict cytomegalovirus infection status. The number of typed donors differed by locus: roughly 629-630 for A, B, C, DRB1 and DQB1; 522 for DQA1; approximately 610 for DPA1; and about 470 for DPB1. An early release covering approximately 600 HLA-typed donors comprised roughly 300 gigabases of sequencing data and approximately 80 million unique TCR sequences. An earlier analysis of several hundred of the donors used high-throughput TCR beta sequencing to judge whether each TCR beta V gene segment behaved as functional or pseudogenic. All discovery cohort repertoires had been generated using a single sequencing platform. Genome-wide SNP genotypes for about 55% of the roughly 670 donors were used in a later genetic analysis, which treated that subset as a discovery cohort. HLA typing covered class I and class II loci at four-digit resolution. A later analysis re-analyzed previously published TCR beta repertoires from hundreds of donors and added high-resolution HLA genotyping to study TCR occurrence patterns. Along with the approximately 670-subject first cohort, a separate validation cohort of over 90 different subjects was used. Results the study describes overall, beyond this receptor: It was suggested by the authors that the approach could potentially be generalized to other disease states and immunological phenotypes. Most CMV-associated TCR beta chains appeared to be HLA-restricted in a later analysis, and the HLA associations seemed to be driven largely by CMV exposure. This cohort had only TCR beta chains sequenced, and the lack of alpha or paired-chain data limited which features could be detected. Roughly uniform sequencing depth across donors was assumed in presence/absence analyses, although this assumption may not hold. Immune exposure information for the cohort was limited to CMV serostatus. In an earlier analysis of about 550 of the donors, most TCR beta V segments were observed in productive rearrangements about 87% or about 30% of the time, broadly matching IMGT annotations. Across donors, most TCR sequences were observed very rarely, whereas some public TCRs were present in many individuals. Linkage disequilibrium might explain the correlated functional status among segregating V segments, but an unknown experimental factor could not be excluded. In a later analysis, HLA-associated TCR beta chains were found to be more clonally expanded and to have lower generation probabilities than equally common non-associated chains. According to a later analysis, TCR association rates differed among HLA loci, with DRB1 alleles showing the most associated TCRs and HLA-C alleles showing the fewest. Specific HLA alleles were associated with around 18,000 TCR beta sequences at a false discovery rate of 0.05 in a later analysis. A further reported finding was that TCR beta sequences accurately predicted the HLA-A and HLA-B alleles for most subjects in the first cohort. A later analysis reported that several top co-occurrence clusters appeared linked to parvovirus B19, influenza, CMV and Epstein-Barr virus. In both the original and validation cohorts, the classifier was reported to diagnose cytomegalovirus status with high specificity and sensitivity. Because counts were too low, approximately 15 rarely observed V segments, including chromosome 9 orphons, were excluded from the earlier analysis of roughly 580 of the donors. Some IMGT-functional V segments, including TRBV6-2 and TRBV6-3, could not be distinguished by the 87-base-pair reads and were therefore excluded. The sequencing pipeline was judged likely to have produced a cluster of highly shared sequence variants as a technical artifact. An association between a missense DCLRE1C variant and V-gene and J-gene trimming of TCR beta chains was found in a later genetic analysis and replicated in an independent cohort. Because HLA typing was unavailable for some donors at each locus, only the typed subset was used in association tests. When HLA alleles, especially DR and DQ, strongly co-occurred, TCR associations were difficult to assign to individual alleles. A total of about 150 TCR beta chains were listed by the study as associated with cytomegalovirus. According to a later genetic analysis, donors in an Asian-associated ancestry cluster had fewer N-insertions in productive TCRs than the approximately 650-donor mean. A few of the identified cytomegalovirus-associated TCR beta chains were confirmed in vitro to be specific for cytomegalovirus antigens.

In total, approximately 700 healthy bone marrow donors made up the cohort. All cohort members were sampled while nominally healthy, although unrecorded immune exposures were likely present. The donor was CMV seronegative and was included in the group of 352 seronegative cohort members. A peripheral blood sample was provided by each donor, and peripheral blood mononuclear cells were used for TCR beta sequencing. The Qiagen DNeasy Blood Extraction Kit was used to extract genomic DNA from the blood cell samples. The protocol used for the library was the immunoSEQ multiplex PCR assay. For the multiplex PCR, a mixture combining 60 forward primers for TCR Vbeta segments and 13 reverse primers for TCR Jbeta segments was used. Amplification of the CDR3 region of rearranged TCR beta genes was performed with a multiplex PCR assay on genomic DNA. The amplified TCR beta libraries were sequenced on the Illumina HiSeq System as 87-base-pair reads. In the original analysis: A later analysis counted some 74 million unique TCR beta chains across the 600 to 850 repertoires, and roughly 10 million of these chains were shared by at least two donors. To remove PCR and sequencing errors, raw reads were error-corrected and collapsed into unique sequences using a nearest-neighbor algorithm that merged closely related sequences. To assign V, D and J gene segments, CDR3 sequences were aligned to IMGT reference sequences. Each retained sequence needed at least a six-nucleotide match to both a V gene segment and a J gene segment. Rearrangements were classified as productive when the CDR3 lacked stop codons and remained in frame with V and J, and all other rearrangements were classified as non-productive. Following IMGT convention, CDR3 was defined as the stretch from the second conserved V-encoded cysteine to the conserved J-encoded phenylalanine. The earlier analysis of approximately 500 of the donors excluded sequences that lacked an unambiguous match to a single V gene segment. In an earlier analysis of roughly 600 of the donors, a V segment was called functional when productive rearrangements were above 56.7%, and segregating when the standard deviation between donors exceeded 5%. A statistical classification framework was built to diagnose cytomegalovirus status from the catalog of TCR beta chain sequences. In a later analysis, V and J genes were assigned by comparing TCR nucleotide sequences against IMGT/GENE-DB human TR gene sequences. The TCRdist pipeline was used in a later analysis to assign CDR3 sequences and most-parsimonious VDJ recombination scenarios. In a later analysis, every TCR beta chain was defined by the combination of its CDR3 amino acid sequence and its V-gene family, and reads without a unique V-gene family were dropped. In a later analysis, nearly 600 highly shared, low-generation-probability nucleotide sequences were removed to address suspected cross-contamination and a sequencing artifact. In a later analysis, a clonal expansion index for each public chain was calculated from normalized within-repertoire ranks of inferred template counts. In a later analysis, generation probabilities were computed using a VDJ recombination model fitted to out-of-frame rearrangements, and the results were checked against IGoR. Hypergeometric tests were used in a later analysis to score TCR-TCR, TCR-HLA and TCR-CMV co-occurrence, with a repertoire-size bias correction applied to the TCR pairs. To estimate false discovery rates, a later analysis permuted the HLA or CMV assignments 20 times. In a later analysis, co-occurring TCRs were grouped with DBSCAN, and TCRdist sequence similarity was added when clustering was performed within HLA-allele-positive subsets. Repertoires with fewer than 30,000 or more than 120,000 public chains, plus five repertoires with anomalous nucleotide sharing, were excluded from co-occurrence clustering. The clones in this table, taken by TCRdb from immuneACCESS, are in-frame only. Not every clone is retained; where verified, under half of the shortfall comes from an unresolved V gene, and the cause of the rest is unknown. V and J calls and clone size follow that table, whereas D and trimming were derived from the DNA. The sample table holds 140,000 to 150,000 clones, of which around four fifths were seen once. The ten largest clones take up 3% to 4% of the sample.

About this clone itself: The antigen it recognizes is unknown. Per-nucleotide qualities are absent, and no much larger clonotype sits a single base away.

Counted from cysteine to phenylalanine, this CDR3 has 15 amino acids. Of the read, only the CDR3 DNA is kept; its 45 bases are in frame from base 1. V loses 6 bases at its end and J loses 3 bases; junction bases beyond the gene matches: 8. Looking up the germline V gene yields CDR1 MNHEY and CDR2 SVGAGI. The chain employs TRBV6-5 and TRBJ1-3; 7 bases in the middle match TRBD1. This receptor was taken from a male donor in good health and CMV-seronegative. The specimen sequenced was PBMCs. The CDR3 corresponds to CASSLDRVRGNTIYF. The base sequence is TGTGCCAGCAGCCTCGACAGGGTTCGTGGAAACACCATATATTTT.